These 29 T cell receptor beta chains share one sample of origin, sequenced in a study of blood T cell repertoires in COVID-19. Data came from immunoSEQ multiplex PCR; TCRdb stores just in-frame clones and leaves some out. Of about 200,000 clones detected, 88% appear once; the ten largest clones hold about 1.6%. The sequenced sample was peripheral blood. Receptors originate from a man between 18 and 35 years old with active or convalescent COVID-19.

The sample holds one count of this clone. This rearrangement joins TRBV5-6 to TRBJ1-6; 7 bases align to TRBD1. CDR1 SGHDT and CDR2 YYEEEE come from the germline V gene. There are 16 residues in the CDR3. V shed 4 bases, J shed 4 bases, and the junction held 8 bases outside the gene matches. The CDR3 DNA reads TGTGCCAGCAGCCCAGGTACAGGGGCGTATAATTCACCCCTCCACTTT. Protein: CASSPGTGAYNSPLHF.

This sequence joins TRBV10-3 and TRBJ2-7, with 8 positions matching TRBD1. The ends lost 4 bases at V and 5 bases at J; junction bases unmatched: 7. The CDR3 sequence is 14 residues long. CDR1 ENHRY and CDR2 SYGVKD come from the germline V gene. CDR3 DNA: TGTGCCATCAGTGGGTCCGGGACAGGCAACGAGCAGTACTTC. This translates into CAISGSGTGNEQYF.

This chain joins TRBV15 and TRBJ2-1; D gene unclear. This CDR3 region has 14 residues. Trimming cost V 5 bases and J 0 bases, with 8 bases left between them. Looked up from germline, CDR1 is LNHNV and CDR2 is YYDKDF (reference sequence). The CDR3 DNA reads TGTGCCACCAGCTATGCTAGCTCCTACAATGAGCAGTTCTTC. Encoded protein: CATSYASSYNEQFF.

The chain is built from TRBV6-5 and TRBJ1-2; TRBD1 matches 8 bases. V gave up 5 bases and J gave up 4 bases; unmatched junction bases: 9. Germline loops: CDR1 MNHEY, CDR2 SVGAGI. CDR3 length: 15 residues. CDR3 sequence reads: CASSTRDRPFYGYTF. In DNA, the CDR3 is TGTGCCAGCAGTACCCGGGACAGGCCATTCTATGGCTACACCTTC.

The V gene is TRBV7-9, the J gene TRBJ2-7; D call uncertain. Trimming removed 1 base from V and 4 bases from J, with 14 bases in between. The CDR3 runs 15 residues. CDR1 is SEHNR, CDR2 FQNEAQ, per germline (reference sequence). CDR3 sequence reads: CASSLEQLADYEQYF. The CDR3 DNA reads as TGTGCCAGCAGCTTAGAGCAACTGGCGGATTACGAGCAGTACTTC.

V is TRBV27 and J is TRBJ1-5; possible D gene TRBD1, 5 bases. Trimming shortened V by 0 bases and J by 6 bases, and 9 bases separated the two germline ends. The length of the CDR3 is 14 residues. CDR1 and CDR2 from the germline V gene are MNHEY and SMNVEV (reference sequence). The CDR3: CASSLSRGGQPQHF. The CDR3, as DNA: TGTGCCAGCAGTTTATCACGGGGGGGTCAGCCCCAGCATTTT.

The V call is TRBV2, the J call TRBJ1-4; D possibly corresponds to TRBD1 (5 bases). Germline assignment: CDR1 SNHLY and CDR2 FYNNEI. V lost 5 bases and J 8 bases, leaving 9 bases between the germline ends. CDR3 length: 12 residues. In DNA form, the CDR3 reads TGTGCCAGCAGTCGGGACTTGGAAAAACTGTTTTTT. Residues: CASSRDLEKLFF.

The V and J genes are TRBV5-8 and TRBJ1-6, with D possibly being TRBD1 (5 bases). In germline, CDR1 is SGHTS, CDR2 YDEGEE. The CDR3 sequence is 15 residues long. Trimming stripped 0 bases from V and 9 bases from J, with 13 bases between. The CDR3 reads CASSLGAGRGSPLHF. The CDR3 nucleotides read TGTGCCAGCAGCTTGGGTGCAGGGCGGGGTTCACCCCTCCACTTT.

This chain joins TRBV18 and TRBJ2-5, with D unresolved. The CDR3 consists of 13 residues. Germline V gene data show CDR1 as KGHSH and CDR2 as LQKENI. Trimming removed 3 bases at V and 3 bases at J, with 8 bases between. CDR3 in DNA: TGTGCCAGCTCACCTACAAACAAAGAGACCCAGTACTTC. Protein: CASSPTNKETQYF.

This clone was seen only a few times. Here the CDR3 reads CASADTSGYTF. The CDR3, as DNA: TGTGCCAGCGCCGACACTAGTGGCTACACCTTC. This chain links TRBV28 with TRBJ1-2; D not resolved. V was trimmed by 8 bases and J by 7 bases, leaving 11 bases between them. Germline CDR1 is MDHEN and CDR2 is SYDVKM. The CDR3 is made up of 11 amino acids.

The chain is built from TRBV30 and TRBJ1-6; 8 bases are a match to TRBD1. J gave up 9 bases and V 2 bases, and 6 bases lay outside the gene matches. This CDR3 contains 14 residues. Germline V gives CDR1 GTSNPN, CDR2 SVGIG (reference sequence). In DNA form, the CDR3 reads TGTGCCTGGAGTCGGGGACAGGTTGCTTCACCCCTCCACTTT. Translating gives CAWSRGQVASPLHF.

The chain employs TRBV4-1 and TRBJ2-2; 10 bases are shared with TRBD2. The CDR3 contains 17 residues. Trimming took 3 bases from V and 0 from J; bases not matched to a gene: 4. Germline V gene sequence: CDR1 MGHRA, CDR2 YSYEKL. The CDR3: CASSHRTSGPNTGELFF. The CDR3 region has the DNA TGCGCCAGCAGCCATAGGACTAGCGGACCGAACACCGGGGAGCTGTTTTTT.

This clone was detected a few times. The chain links TRBV15 to TRBJ2-7; TRBD1 might be the D (6 bases). The ends were cut back, 6 bases at V and 3 bases at J, with 12 bases in the middle. Germline V CDR1 and CDR2: LNHNV, YYDKDF (reference sequence). There are 13 residues in the CDR3. This chain's CDR3 is CATRGGPYYEQYF. The CDR3 nucleotides read TGTGCCACCAGAGGGGGACCGTACTACGAGCAGTACTTC.

The chain carries TRBV19 and TRBJ1-5; 9 positions match TRBD1. CDR3 length equals 16 residues. Germline loops: CDR1 LNHDA, CDR2 SQIVND (reference sequence). Trimming took 1 base from V and 5 from J; bases not matched to a gene: 6. The DNA for the CDR3 is TGTGCCAGTAGTATAGTGGTGGGACAGGGTTATCAGCCCCAGCATTTT. Translated, it gives CASSIVVGQGYQPQHF.

The rearrangement uses TRBV6-5 and TRBJ1-5; D call uncertain. This CDR3 spans 13 amino acids. V was trimmed by 8 bases and J by 3 bases, leaving 11 bases between them. CDR1 and CDR2 from the germline V gene are MNHEY and SVGAGI. The CDR3 nucleotides are TGTGCCAGCGACCCCGAGGCCAATCAGCCCCAGCATTTT. Amino acids: CASDPEANQPQHF.

The genes are TRBV7-8 and TRBJ1-5, with D unresolved. Germline CDR1 reads SGHVS; CDR2 reads FQNEAQ. The CDR3 sequence is 15 residues long. With 4 bases removed from V and 7 bases from J, the gap between germline ends came to 17 bases. The DNA of the CDR3 is TGTGCCAGCAGCTACGGACGGGCCACGGGGCAGCCCCAGCATTTT. Translated: CASSYGRATGQPQHF.

For this clone: Other DNA sequences in the sample encode the same CDR3. This chain connects TRBV19 to TRBJ1-3, with D perhaps TRBD1 (5 bases). V was clipped by 3 bases and J by 0 bases, with 12 bases between them. Germline CDR1 is LNHDA and CDR2 is SQIVND (reference sequence). This CDR3 is built from 16 residues. The CDR3 reads CASSIVQGSSGNTIYF. The DNA for the CDR3 is TGTGCCAGTAGTATTGTCCAGGGAAGCTCTGGAAACACCATATATTTT.

This clone appeared a few times. The chain is built from TRBV30 and TRBJ1-4; no reliable D call. Between the trimmed V and J ends, which lost 4 bases and 8 bases, there was a span of 17 bases. Germline CDR1 and CDR2: GTSNPN and SVGIG (reference sequence). The CDR3 length is 14 residues. This CDR3 is CAWNFQDSGEKLFF. CDR3 bases: TGTGCCTGGAATTTTCAGGATTCAGGCGAAAAACTGTTTTTT.

This sequence joins TRBV3-1 (or the pseudogene TRBV3-2) and TRBJ1-1; D may be TRBD1 (5 bases). Trimming pared 4 bases from V and 7 bases from J, leaving 16 bases between. Germline assignment: CDR1 LGHDT and CDR2 YNNKEL (reference sequence). CDR3 size: 14 residues. The DNA for the CDR3 is TGTGCCAGCAGCCTTTCCCCAGACAGTCGTGAAGCTTTCTTT. Protein product: CASSLSPDSREAFF.

This clone was observed once. The chain has TRBV10-1 and TRBJ2-1; TRBD1 matches at 8 bases. The CDR3 sequence is 18 residues long. Trimming took 6 bases from V and 1 from J; bases not matched to a gene: 14. The germline V gene has CDR1 WNHNN and CDR2 SYGVQD (reference sequence). CDR3 sequence (DNA): TGCGCCAGCAGCGGGGGTCTAGGGACAGGCAGATCCTACAATGAGCAGTTCTTC. Its protein is CASSGGLGTGRSYNEQFF.

The chain joins TRBV5-4 to TRBJ2-5; no clear D gene. Germline CDR1 is SGHNT and CDR2 is YYREEE (reference sequence). The CDR3 totals 17 residues. V was trimmed by 4 bases and J by 1 base, leaving 20 bases between them. CDR3 coding DNA: TGTGCCAGCAGCCACGACTTGGATTTATCGCTCCAAGAGACCCAGTACTTC. This codes for CASSHDLDLSLQETQYF.

This sequence joins TRBV6-5 and TRBJ1-5; 8 bases are shared with TRBD1. With V trimmed by 4 bases and J by 5 bases, 10 bases remained unmatched. This CDR3 has 16 amino acids. Germline-derived CDR1 and CDR2 are MNHEY and SVGAGI. CDR3: CASSSIGQGLDQPQHF. The CDR3 bases are TGTGCCAGCAGTTCGATCGGACAGGGCTTGGATCAGCCCCAGCATTTT.

The CDR3 region is CASRQGNQPQHF. The CDR3 nucleotides are TGTGCCAGCAGACAGGGGAATCAGCCCCAGCATTTT. The J gene is TRBJ1-5, the V gene TRBV13, with TRBD1 matching over 7 bases. The V segment lost 6 bases and the J segment 4 bases; nucleotides outside the gene matches: 0. CDR3 length: 12 residues. Germline V gene sequence: CDR1 PRHDT, CDR2 FYEKMQ (reference sequence).

J is TRBJ1-4 and V is TRBV30; 8 positions agree with TRBD1. Per germline, CDR1 GTSNPN and CDR2 SVGIG (reference sequence). The CDR3 loop spans 15 amino acids. V lost 1 base to trimming and J lost 4 bases; unmatched junction nucleotides: 5. CDR3 loop: CAWSGDRGNNEKLFF. CDR3 in DNA: TGTGCCTGGAGTGGAGACAGGGGTAATAATGAAAAACTGTTTTTT.

The chain joins TRBV5-4 to TRBJ2-1; possible D gene TRBD2, 6 bases. The CDR3 is made up of 16 amino acids. V gave up 0 bases and J gave up 1 base, with 11 bases separating them. Germline values: CDR1 SGHNT, CDR2 YYREEE (reference sequence). The CDR3 is CASSLGGGTSYNEQFF. The CDR3 DNA sequence: TGTGCCAGCAGCTTGGGTGGGGGGACTTCCTACAATGAGCAGTTCTTC.

V and J are TRBV30 and TRBJ2-2, with a possible D match to TRBD2 (7 bases). The V and J ends lost 2 bases and 7 bases respectively, with 11 bases between them. Germline V lookup: CDR1 GTSNPN, CDR2 SVGIG (reference sequence). CDR3 size: 13 residues. CDR3 region: CAWSTGGGGELFF. The CDR3 coding sequence is TGTGCCTGGAGTACGGGGGGCGGCGGGGAGCTGTTTTTT.

Worth noting for this clone: At one boundary the junction diverges from the germline segment, which might be a read error. The chain recombines TRBV19 with TRBJ1-2, with D possibly matching TRBD1 (5 bases). The CDR3 has 15 residues. The germline V gene encodes CDR1 LNHDA and CDR2 SQIVND (reference sequence). The CDR3 sequence: CASSMQRTSLYGHTF. CDR3 bases: TGTGCCAGTAGTATGCAACGGACATCTCTCTATGGCCACACCTTC.

The chain recombines TRBV6-5 with TRBJ1-2; D may be TRBD1 (5 bases). V was trimmed by 10 bases and J by 4 bases, leaving 16 bases between them. This CDR3 contains 13 residues. CDR1 is MNHEY and CDR2 is SVGAGI in the germline V gene. This chain's CDR3 is CATGSAGVYGYTF. The DNA of the CDR3 is TGTGCCACCGGTTCGGCGGGGGTCTATGGCTACACCTTC.

The chain uses TRBV28 and TRBJ1-3; D unresolved. There are 16 residues in the CDR3. The V gene lost 5 bases and the J gene lost 0 bases, with 14 bases spanning the gap. The germline V gene encodes CDR1 MDHEN and CDR2 SYDVKM. CDR3 protein: CASSPLLSSSGNTIYF. The CDR3 nucleotides are TGTGCCAGCAGTCCTCTTTTGTCTTCCTCTGGAAACACCATATATTTT.